The TCR beta chain under discussion was sequenced for a study of cytomegalovirus exposure and HLA in healthy donors. Trimming left V 2 bases short and J 0 bases short, with 8 bases between. Per the germline V gene, CDR1 is SGHTA and CDR2 is FQGTGA. This CDR3 spans 15 amino acids. It was with 60 Vbeta and 13 Jbeta primers that the PCR ran. Generated by immunoSEQ multiplex PCR, the TCRdb table keeps only in-frame clones and is missing some. The sample lists under 150,000 clones, approximately 83% occurring once. V usage is TRBV7-3 and J usage is TRBJ2-1; D unclear. The TCR was taken from a male donor in good health and CMV-seronegative. Material for sequencing was PBMCs. The CDR3 here is CASSLAVSSYNEQFF. The CDR3 DNA reads as TGTGCCAGCAGCTTAGCGGTTAGCTCCTACAATGAGCAGTTCTTC.